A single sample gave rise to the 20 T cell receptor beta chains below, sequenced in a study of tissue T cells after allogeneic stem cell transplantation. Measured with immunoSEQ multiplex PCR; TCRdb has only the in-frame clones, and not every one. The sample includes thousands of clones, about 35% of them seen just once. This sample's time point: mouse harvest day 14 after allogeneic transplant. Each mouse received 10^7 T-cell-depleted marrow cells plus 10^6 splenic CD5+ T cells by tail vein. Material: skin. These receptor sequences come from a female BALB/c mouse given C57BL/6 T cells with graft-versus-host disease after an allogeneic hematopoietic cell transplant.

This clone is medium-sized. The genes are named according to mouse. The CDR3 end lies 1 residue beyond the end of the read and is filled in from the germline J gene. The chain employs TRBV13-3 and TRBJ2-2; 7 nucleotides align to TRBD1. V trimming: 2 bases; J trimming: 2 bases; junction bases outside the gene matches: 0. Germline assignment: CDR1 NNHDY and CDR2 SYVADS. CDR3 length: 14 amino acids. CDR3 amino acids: CASSEGQNTGQLYF. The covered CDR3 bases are TGTGCCAGCAGTGAGGGACAGAACACCGGGCAGCTCTAC.

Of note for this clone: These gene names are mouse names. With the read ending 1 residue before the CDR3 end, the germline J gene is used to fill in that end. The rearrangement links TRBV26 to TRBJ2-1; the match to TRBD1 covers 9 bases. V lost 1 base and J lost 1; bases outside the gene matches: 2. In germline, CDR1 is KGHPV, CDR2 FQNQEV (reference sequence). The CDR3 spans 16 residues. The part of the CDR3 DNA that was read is TGTGCCAGCAGTCTGTGGGGACAGGGCAACTATGCTGAGCAGTTC. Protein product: CASSLWGQGNYAEQF. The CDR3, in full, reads CASSLWGQGNYAEQFF.

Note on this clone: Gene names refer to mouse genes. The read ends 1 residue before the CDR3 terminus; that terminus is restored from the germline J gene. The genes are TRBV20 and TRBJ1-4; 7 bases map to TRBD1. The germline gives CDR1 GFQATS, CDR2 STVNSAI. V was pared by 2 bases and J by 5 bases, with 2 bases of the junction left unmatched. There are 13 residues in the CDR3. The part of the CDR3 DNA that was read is TGTGGTGCTAGGACAGGGGTAAACGAAAGATTATTT. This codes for CGARTGVNERLF. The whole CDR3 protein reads CGARTGVNERLFF.

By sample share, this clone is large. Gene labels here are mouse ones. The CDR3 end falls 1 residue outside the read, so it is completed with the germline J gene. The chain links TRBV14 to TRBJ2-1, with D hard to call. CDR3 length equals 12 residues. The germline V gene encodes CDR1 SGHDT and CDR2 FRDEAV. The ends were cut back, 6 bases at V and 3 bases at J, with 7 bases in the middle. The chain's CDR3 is CASTHSYAEQFF. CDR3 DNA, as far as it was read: TGTGCCAGCACTCATAGCTATGCTGAGCAGTTC.

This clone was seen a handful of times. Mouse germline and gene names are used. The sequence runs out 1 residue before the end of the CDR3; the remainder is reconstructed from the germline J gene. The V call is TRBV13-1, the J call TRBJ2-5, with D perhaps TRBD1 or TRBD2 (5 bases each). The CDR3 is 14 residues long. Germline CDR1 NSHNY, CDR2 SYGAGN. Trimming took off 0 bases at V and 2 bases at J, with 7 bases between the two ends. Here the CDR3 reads CASSDGGIQDTQYF. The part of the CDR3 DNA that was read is TGTGCCAGCAGTGATGGGGGGATCCAAGACACCCAGTAC.

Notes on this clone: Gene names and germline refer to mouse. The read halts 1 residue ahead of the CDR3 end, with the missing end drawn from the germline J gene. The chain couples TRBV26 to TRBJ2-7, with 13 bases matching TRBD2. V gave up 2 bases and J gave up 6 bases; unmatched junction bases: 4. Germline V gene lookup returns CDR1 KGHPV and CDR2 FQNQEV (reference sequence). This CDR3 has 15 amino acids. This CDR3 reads CASSLPDWGGAEQYF. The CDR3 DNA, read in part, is TGTGCCAGCAGTCTGCCGGACTGGGGGGGCGCTGAACAGTAC.

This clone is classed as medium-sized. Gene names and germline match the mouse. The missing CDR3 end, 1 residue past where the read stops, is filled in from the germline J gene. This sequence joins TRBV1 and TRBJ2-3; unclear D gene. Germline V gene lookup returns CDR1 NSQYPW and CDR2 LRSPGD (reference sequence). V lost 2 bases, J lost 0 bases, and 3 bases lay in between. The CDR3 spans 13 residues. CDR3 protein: CTCSAISAETLYF. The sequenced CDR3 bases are TGCACCTGCAGTGCAATTAGTGCAGAAACGCTGTAT.

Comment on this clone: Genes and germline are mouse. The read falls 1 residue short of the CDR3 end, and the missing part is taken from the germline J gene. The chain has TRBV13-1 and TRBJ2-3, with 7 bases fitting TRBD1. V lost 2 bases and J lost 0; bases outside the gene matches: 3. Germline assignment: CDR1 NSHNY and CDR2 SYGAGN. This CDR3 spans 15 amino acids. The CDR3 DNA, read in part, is TGTGCCAGCAGTGAGGACAGGACTAGTGCAGAAACGCTGTAT. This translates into CASSEDRTSAETLY. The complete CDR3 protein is CASSEDRTSAETLYF.

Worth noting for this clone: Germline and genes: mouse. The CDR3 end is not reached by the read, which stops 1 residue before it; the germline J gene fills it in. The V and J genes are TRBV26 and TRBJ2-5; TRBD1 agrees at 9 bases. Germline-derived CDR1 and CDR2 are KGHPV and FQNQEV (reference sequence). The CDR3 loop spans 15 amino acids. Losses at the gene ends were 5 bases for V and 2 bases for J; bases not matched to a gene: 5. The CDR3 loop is CASSSPGQGQDTQYF. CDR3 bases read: TGTGCCAGCAGTTCGCCGGGACAGGGCCAAGACACCCAGTAC.

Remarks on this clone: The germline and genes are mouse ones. The part of the CDR3 DNA that was read is TGTGCCAGCAGCTCTCAGTATTCTGGAAATACGCTCTAT. Protein product: CASSSQYSGNTLY. The whole CDR3 protein reads CASSSQYSGNTLYF. The J gene is TRBJ1-3, the V gene TRBV3; D uncertain. The CDR3 extends 1 residue past the end of the read, so its final part is completed from the germline J gene. Deletions cut 4 bases from V and 0 bases from J, with 7 bases between. Per germline, CDR1 SNHLY and CDR2 FYNGKV (reference sequence). The CDR3 totals 14 residues.

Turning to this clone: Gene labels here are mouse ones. The part of the CDR3 DNA that was read is TGTGCCAGCAGTCTGCGCGGGGGCTGGGACACAGAAGTCTTC. This sequence encodes CASSLRGGWDTEVF. The complete CDR3 sequence is CASSLRGGWDTEVFF. The V gene is TRBV26, the J gene TRBJ1-1; D may be TRBD1 (6 bases). The read is 1 residue too short to cover the CDR3 end, so that end is filled in from the germline J gene. The CDR3 totals 15 residues. Trimming shortened V by 2 bases and J by 3 bases, and 13 bases separated the two germline ends. Looked up from germline, CDR1 is KGHPV and CDR2 is FQNQEV (reference sequence).

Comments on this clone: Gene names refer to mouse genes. CDR3 in amino acids: CASSLRDAETLYF. The covered CDR3 bases are TGTGCCAGCTCCCTCAGGGATGCAGAAACGCTGTAT. The gene calls are TRBV12-2 and TRBJ2-3, with D maybe TRBD1 (5 bases). The CDR3 end lies 1 residue beyond the end of the read and is filled in from the germline J gene. Trimming stripped 4 bases from V and 2 bases from J, with 9 bases between. The CDR3 sequence is 13 residues long. Germline lookup yields CDR1 SGHLS and CDR2 HYDKME. The entire variable domain, with the rest obtained from reference TRBV12-2 and TRBJ2-3, is as follows: NSGVVQSPRYIIKGKGERSILKCIPISGHLSVAWYQQTQGQELKFFIQHYDKMERDKGNLPSRFSVQQFDDYHSEMNMSALELEDSAVYFCASSLRDAETLYFGSGTRLTVL.

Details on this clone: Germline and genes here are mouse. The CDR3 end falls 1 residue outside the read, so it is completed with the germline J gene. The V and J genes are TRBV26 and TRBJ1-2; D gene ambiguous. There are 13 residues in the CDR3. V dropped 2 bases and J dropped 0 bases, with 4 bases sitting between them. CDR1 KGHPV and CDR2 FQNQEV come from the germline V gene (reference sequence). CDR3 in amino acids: CASSLVTNSDYTF. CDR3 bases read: TGTGCCAGCAGTCTGGTCACAAACTCCGACTACACC. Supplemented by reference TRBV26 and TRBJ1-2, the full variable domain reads NSKVIQTPRYLVKGQGQKAKMRCIPEKGHPVVFWYQQNKNNEFKFLINFQNQEVLQQIDMTEKRFSAECPSNSPCSLEIQSSEAGDSALYLCASSLVTNSDYTFGSGTRLLVI.

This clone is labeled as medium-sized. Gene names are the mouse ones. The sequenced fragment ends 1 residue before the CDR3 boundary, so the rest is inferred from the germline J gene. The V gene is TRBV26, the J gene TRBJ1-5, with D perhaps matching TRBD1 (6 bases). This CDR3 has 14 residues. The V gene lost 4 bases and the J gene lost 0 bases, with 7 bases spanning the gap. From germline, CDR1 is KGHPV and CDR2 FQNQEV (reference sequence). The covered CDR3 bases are TGTGCCAGCAGTCGGGACATTAACAACCAGGCTCCGCTT. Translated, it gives CASSRDINNQAPL. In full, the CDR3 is CASSRDINNQAPLF. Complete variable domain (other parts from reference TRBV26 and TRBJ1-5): NSKVIQTPRYLVKGQGQKAKMRCIPEKGHPVVFWYQQNKNNEFKFLINFQNQEVLQQIDMTEKRFSAECPSNSPCSLEIQSSEAGDSALYLCASSRDINNQAPLFGEGTRLSVL.

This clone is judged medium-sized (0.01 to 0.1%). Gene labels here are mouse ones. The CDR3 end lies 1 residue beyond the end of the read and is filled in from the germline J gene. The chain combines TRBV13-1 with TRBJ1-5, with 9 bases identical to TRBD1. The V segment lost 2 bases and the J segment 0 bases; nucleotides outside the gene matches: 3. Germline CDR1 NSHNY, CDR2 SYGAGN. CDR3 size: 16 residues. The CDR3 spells CASSDTTGGNNQAPLF. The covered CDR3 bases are TGTGCCAGCAGTGACACGACAGGGGGTAACAACCAGGCTCCGCTT.

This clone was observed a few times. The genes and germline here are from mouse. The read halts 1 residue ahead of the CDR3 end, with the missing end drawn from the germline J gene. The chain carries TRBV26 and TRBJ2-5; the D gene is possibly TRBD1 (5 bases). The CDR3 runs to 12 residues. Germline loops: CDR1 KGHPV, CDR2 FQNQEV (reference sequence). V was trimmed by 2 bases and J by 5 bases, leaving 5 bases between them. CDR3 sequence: CASSLQGDTQYF. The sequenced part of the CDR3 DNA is TGTGCCAGCAGTCTGCAGGGAGACACCCAGTAC.

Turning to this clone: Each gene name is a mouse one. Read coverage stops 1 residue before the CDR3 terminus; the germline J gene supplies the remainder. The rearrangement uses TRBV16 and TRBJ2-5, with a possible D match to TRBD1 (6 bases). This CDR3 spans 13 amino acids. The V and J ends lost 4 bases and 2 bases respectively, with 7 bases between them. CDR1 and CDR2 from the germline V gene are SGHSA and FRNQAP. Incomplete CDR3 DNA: TGTGCAAGCAGCTACAGGGCCCAAGACACCCAGTAC. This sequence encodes CASSYRAQDTQY. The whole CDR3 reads CASSYRAQDTQYF.

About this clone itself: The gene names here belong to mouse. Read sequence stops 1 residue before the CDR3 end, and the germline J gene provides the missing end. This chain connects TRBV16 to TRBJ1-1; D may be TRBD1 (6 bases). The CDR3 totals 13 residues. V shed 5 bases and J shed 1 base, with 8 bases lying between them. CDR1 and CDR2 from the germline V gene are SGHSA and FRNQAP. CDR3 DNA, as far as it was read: TGTGCAAGCAGCGAACAGGGGAACACAGAAGTCTTC. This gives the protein CASSEQGNTEVF. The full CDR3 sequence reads CASSEQGNTEVFF. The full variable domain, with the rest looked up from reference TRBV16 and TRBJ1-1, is NAGVIQTPRHKVTGKGQEATLWCEPISGHSAVFWYRQTIVQGLEFLTYFRNQAPIDDSGMPKERFSAQMPNQSHSTLKIQSTQPQDSAVYLCASSEQGNTEVFFGKGTRLTVV.

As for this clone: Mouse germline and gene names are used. The CDR3 here is CASSFGTGGYEQYF. Incomplete CDR3 DNA: TGTGCAAGCAGCTTCGGGACTGGGGGATATGAACAGTAC. This rearrangement joins TRBV16 to TRBJ2-7, with 11 bases matching TRBD2. The CDR3 end is not reached by the read, which stops 1 residue before it; the germline J gene fills it in. The germline V gene encodes CDR1 SGHSA and CDR2 FRNQAP. The CDR3 runs 14 residues. Trimming at V came to 3 bases and at J to 4 bases, leaving 2 bases not matched to a gene.

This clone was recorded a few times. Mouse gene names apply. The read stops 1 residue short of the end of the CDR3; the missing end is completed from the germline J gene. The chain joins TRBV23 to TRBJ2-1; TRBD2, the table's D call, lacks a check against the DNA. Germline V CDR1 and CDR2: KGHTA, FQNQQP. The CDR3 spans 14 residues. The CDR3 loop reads CSSSPLGVYAEQFF. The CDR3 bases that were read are TGCTCCAGCAGTCCCCTGGGGGTCTATGCTGAGCAGTTC.